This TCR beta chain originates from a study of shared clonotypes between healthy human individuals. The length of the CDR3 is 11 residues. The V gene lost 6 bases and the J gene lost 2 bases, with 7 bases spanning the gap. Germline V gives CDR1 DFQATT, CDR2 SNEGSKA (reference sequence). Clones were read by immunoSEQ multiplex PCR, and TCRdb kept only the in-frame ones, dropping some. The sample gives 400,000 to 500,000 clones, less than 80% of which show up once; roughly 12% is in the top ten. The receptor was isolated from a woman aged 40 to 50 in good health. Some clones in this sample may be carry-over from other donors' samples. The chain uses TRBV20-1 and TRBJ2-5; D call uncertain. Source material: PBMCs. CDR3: CSAEVQETQYF. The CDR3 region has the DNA TGCAGTGCGGAAGTTCAAGAGACCCAGTACTTC.